The rows below give T cell receptor beta chains drawn from one sample of a study of T cell responses to AZD1222 COVID-19 vaccine. The method was immunoSEQ multiplex PCR; TCRdb's version includes in-frame clones alone and lacks a portion of them. The sample shows about 66,000 clones, 70% to 80% of them seen only once. This sample comprised peripheral blood, obtained on day 0 of MenACWY control vaccination. Receptor source: an adult in good health. CDR3s include the opening cysteine and the closing phenylalanine or tryptophan. D genes are given only for firm matches. The size of a clone is reported for some rows only, either as once, few or many, or as a class for expanded clones.

j_call cdr3_length clone_size v_call d_call cdr3_nt cdr3_aa
TRBJ2-5 13 NA TRBV19 NA TGTGCCAGTAAAGGGGGAGGGTTGGAGACCCAGTACTTC CASKGGGLETQYF
TRBJ2-2 16 NA TRBV11-2 TRBD2 TGTGCCAGCAGCTCCCCCCGACTAGCTCGGAGCGGGGAGCTGTTTTTT CASSSPRLARSGELFF
TRBJ1-2 18 NA TRBV30 NA TGTGCCTGGGAAACCCGACAGTTCGCTACCTCAACTAACTATGGCTACACCTTC CAWETRQFATSTNYGYTF
TRBJ2-1 17 NA TRBV9 TRBD2 TGTGCCAGCAGCGTAGTCCCCAGCGGGAGGTCCAACAATGAGCAGTTCTTC CASSVVPSGRSNNEQFF
TRBJ1-3 18 NA TRBV7-8 NA TGTGCCAGCAGCTTAGTGCCAGGGAGACCTAGCTCTGGAAACACCATATATTTT CASSLVPGRPSSGNTIYF
TRBJ1-5 15 NA TRBV2 NA TGTGCCAGCAGTGAAGGAGAGTGGAGCAATCAGCCCCAGCATTTT CASSEGEWSNQPQHF
TRBJ1-2 16 NA TRBV21-1 NA TGTGCCAGCAGCAAAACTGAGACTCCACGGACCTATGGCTACACCTTC CASSKTETPRTYGYTF
TRBJ1-2 13 NA TRBV7-2 NA TGTGCCAGCAGCTCTAGGGGGGACGCTGGCTACACCTTC CASSSRGDAGYTF
TRBJ1-2 14 NA TRBV3-1/TRBV3-2 TRBD1 TGTGCCAGCAGAGGGACAGGGCTCTACTATGGCTACACCTTC CASRGTGLYYGYTF
TRBJ1-4 13 once TRBV6-1 NA TGTGCCAGCAGTTCCGAGTTCAGGGAAAAACTGTTTTTT CASSSEFREKLFF
TRBJ2-3 13 NA TRBV30 NA TGTGCCTGGAGTGCGACAGTGCCAGATACGCAGTATTTT CAWSATVPDTQYF
TRBJ1-6 13 NA TRBV30 NA TGTGCCTGGGCCGGCGGGGGCAATTCACCCCTCCACTTT CAWAGGGNSPLHF
TRBJ1-1 14 NA TRBV18 NA TGTGCCAGCTCACCGGACAGTCAAGGCACTGAAGCTTTCTTT CASSPDSQGTEAFF
TRBJ2-3 16 NA TRBV27 NA TGTGCCAGCAGTCCGTACAGGAGAACTAGCACAGATACGCAGTATTTT CASSPYRRTSTDTQYF
TRBJ2-5 14 once TRBV11-2 TRBD1 TGTGCCAGTACCGGGACAGGGAATATAGAGACCCAGTACTTC CASTGTGNIETQYF
TRBJ1-3 15 NA TRBV6-5 NA TGTGCCAGCAGGCCGGGACGGACCTCTGGAAACACCATATATTTT CASRPGRTSGNTIYF
TRBJ2-1 14 NA TRBV7-3 TRBD2 TGTGCCAGCAGCTTAAGCGGGGGTAGGGATGAGCAGTTCTTC CASSLSGGRDEQFF
TRBJ1-6 15 NA TRBV2 TRBD1 TGTGCCAGCAGTGAGTCAAGGGGGCGGAATTCACCCCTCCACTTT CASSESRGRNSPLHF
TRBJ1-5 20 NA TRBV23-1 NA TGCGCCAGCAGTCAATCGGGAGGGAGAAGGTTCAGCTATAGCAATCAGCCCCAGCATTTT CASSQSGGRRFSYSNQPQHF
TRBJ2-1 16 NA TRBV5-1 TRBD2 TGCGCCAGCAGCCCCGGAACTAGCGGGAGGGCCAGGGAGCAGTTCTTC CASSPGTSGRAREQFF
TRBJ2-1 14 NA TRBV2 TRBD1 TGTGCCAGCAGTGGGGACAGCTCCTACAATGAGCAGTTCTTC CASSGDSSYNEQFF
TRBJ2-1 18 NA TRBV27 TRBD2 TGTGCCAGCAGTGGGGGGACTAGCGGGATCCAGCCCTACAATGAGCAGTTCTTC CASSGGTSGIQPYNEQFF
TRBJ1-2 14 NA TRBV6-1 NA TGTGCCAGCAGTGAAGCGAGCATGACGGGAGGCTACACCTTC CASSEASMTGGYTF
TRBJ2-3 12 many TRBV10-2 NA TGCGCCAGCAGTCCCTCCACAGATACGCAGTATTTT CASSPSTDTQYF
TRBJ1-2 13 NA TRBV5-1 NA TGCGCCAGCAGCTTAGGTACACACCATGGCTACACCTTC CASSLGTHHGYTF
TRBJ1-5 10 few TRBV4-1 NA TGCGCCGGAGGTGATCAGCCCCAGCATTTT CAGGDQPQHF
TRBJ1-6 15 NA TRBV18 NA TGTGCCAGCTCACAAGGGACACTGGGGAATTCACCCCTCCACTTT CASSQGTLGNSPLHF
TRBJ1-2 17 NA TRBV4-3 NA TGCGCCAGCAGCCCCAACCACGGGGGAATGGGAATATATGGCTACACCTTC CASSPNHGGMGIYGYTF
TRBJ1-4 15 NA TRBV3-1/TRBV3-2 TRBD1 TGTGCCAGCAGCCAAGGAGGGACAGGGGAAGAAAAACTGTTTTTT CASSQGGTGEEKLFF
TRBJ1-3 14 NA TRBV3-1/TRBV3-2 NA TGTGCCAGCAGCCAAGACTCGGCGGGAAACACCATATATTTT CASSQDSAGNTIYF
TRBJ1-1 10 NA TRBV29-1 NA TGCAGCGTCCTGGACACTGAAGCTTTCTTT CSVLDTEAFF
TRBJ2-3 16 NA TRBV5-6 NA TGTGCCAGCAGCTTGGGAAGGGGCCAGAGCACAGATACGCAGTATTTT CASSLGRGQSTDTQYF
TRBJ1-2 14 NA TRBV4-3 NA TGCGCCAGCAGCCCAAGTTTTGGGGTCTCTGGCTACACCTTC CASSPSFGVSGYTF
TRBJ1-6 14 few TRBV6-6 NA TGTGCCAGCAGGTTAGGGGGGGAAAATTCACCCCTCCACTTT CASRLGGENSPLHF
TRBJ1-1 13 NA TRBV30 NA TGTGCCTGGAGGGTTGGGGTTTACACTGAAGCTTTCTTT CAWRVGVYTEAFF
TRBJ2-4 14 NA TRBV2 NA TGTGCCAGCCAGACAGGACTAGCCAAAAACATTCAGTACTTC CASQTGLAKNIQYF
TRBJ2-7 14 NA TRBV6-1 NA TGTGCCAGCAGTGAAGCGGACAACACCTACGAGCAGTACTTC CASSEADNTYEQYF
TRBJ2-7 15 once TRBV2 TRBD1 TGTGCCAGCAGTTTAGAGACAGGGAGTGCGGCCGAGCAGTACTTC CASSLETGSAAEQYF
TRBJ2-5 15 NA TRBV7-2 TRBD2 TGTGCCAGCAGCCTAACTAGCGTAAATAAAGAGACCCAGTACTTC CASSLTSVNKETQYF
TRBJ1-4 15 NA TRBV4-1 TRBD1 TGCGCCAGCAGGCAAATCCGGGACAGGGGTAAAAAACTGTTTTTT CASRQIRDRGKKLFF
TRBJ2-7 13 NA TRBV5-4 NA TGTGCCAGCAGCCCAGGGCCAAGGCGCGAGCAGTACTTC CASSPGPRREQYF
TRBJ2-4 14 NA TRBV7-2 NA TGTGCCAGCAGCCTGGAAATCACGGAAAACATTCAGTACTTC CASSLEITENIQYF
TRBJ2-5 16 NA TRBV3-1/TRBV3-2 NA TGTGCCAGCAGCCGCTCTCTCGACACATTAAGGGAGACCCAGTACTTC CASSRSLDTLRETQYF
TRBJ2-3 15 few TRBV28 NA TGTGCCAGCAGTTTAATAATGGGGGGCACAGATACGCAGTATTTT CASSLIMGGTDTQYF
TRBJ1-2 15 NA TRBV5-1 NA TGCGCCAGCAGCCGGTCCGGGGTTTTTTACTATGGCTACACCTTC CASSRSGVFYYGYTF
TRBJ2-1 20 NA TRBV6-1 TRBD2 TGTGCCAGCAGTGAAGCGGCGGGGCTAGCGGGAAATGATTTCTACAATGAGCAGTTCTTC CASSEAAGLAGNDFYNEQFF
TRBJ1-5 15 NA TRBV27 NA TGTGCCAGCAGTTTATACAGGTCCCGCAATCAGCCCCAGCATTTT CASSLYRSRNQPQHF
TRBJ1-4 15 NA TRBV19 TRBD1 TGTGCCAGTAGTCACAGGGGGCTGTCTAATGAAAAACTGTTTTTT CASSHRGLSNEKLFF
TRBJ2-7 14 NA TRBV2 NA TGTGCCAGCAAGGGGACTCTCCTAAGCTACGAGCAGTACTTC CASKGTLLSYEQYF
TRBJ2-1 14 NA TRBV5-1 TRBD1 TGCGCCAGCAGTGGGACAGGGGGCTTAGATGAGCAGTTCTTC CASSGTGGLDEQFF